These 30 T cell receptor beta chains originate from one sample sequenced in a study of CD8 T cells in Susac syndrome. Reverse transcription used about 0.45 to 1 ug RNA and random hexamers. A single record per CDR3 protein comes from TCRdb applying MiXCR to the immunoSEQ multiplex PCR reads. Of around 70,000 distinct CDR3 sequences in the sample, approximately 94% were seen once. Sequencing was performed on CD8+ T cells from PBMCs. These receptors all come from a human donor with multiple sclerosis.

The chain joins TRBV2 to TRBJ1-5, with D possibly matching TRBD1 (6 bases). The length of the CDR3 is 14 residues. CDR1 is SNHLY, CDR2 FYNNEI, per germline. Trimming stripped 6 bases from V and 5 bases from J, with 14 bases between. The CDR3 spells CASRGLDSYQPQHF. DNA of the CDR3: TGTGCCAGCAGAGGCCTGGACAGTTATCAGCCCCAGCATTTT.

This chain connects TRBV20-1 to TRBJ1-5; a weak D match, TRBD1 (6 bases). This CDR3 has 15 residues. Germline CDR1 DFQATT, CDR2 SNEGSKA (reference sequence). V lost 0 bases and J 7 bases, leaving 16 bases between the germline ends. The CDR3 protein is CSAREETGGSQPQHF. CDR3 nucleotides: TGCAGTGCTAGAGAGGAGACAGGAGGGTCACAGCCCCAGCATTTT.

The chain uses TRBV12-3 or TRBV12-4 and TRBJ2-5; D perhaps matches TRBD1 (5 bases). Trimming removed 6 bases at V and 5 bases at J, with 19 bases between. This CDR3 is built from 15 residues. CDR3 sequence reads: CASSEPGPPGETQYF. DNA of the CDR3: TGTGCCAGCAGCGAGCCGGGCCCCCCAGGGGAGACCCAGTACTTC.

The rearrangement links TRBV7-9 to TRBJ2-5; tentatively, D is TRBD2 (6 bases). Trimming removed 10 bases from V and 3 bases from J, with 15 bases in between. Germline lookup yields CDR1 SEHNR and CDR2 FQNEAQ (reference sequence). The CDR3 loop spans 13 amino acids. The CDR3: CATEGGAEETQYF. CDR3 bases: TGTGCCACCGAGGGCGGGGCCGAAGAGACCCAGTACTTC.

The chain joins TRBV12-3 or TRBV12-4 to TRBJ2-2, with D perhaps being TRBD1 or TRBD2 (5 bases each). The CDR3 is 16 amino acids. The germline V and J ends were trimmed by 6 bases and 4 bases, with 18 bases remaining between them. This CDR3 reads CASSPEDLGATGELFF. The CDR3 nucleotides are TGTGCCAGCAGCCCCGAGGACCTCGGGGCCACCGGGGAGCTGTTTTTT.

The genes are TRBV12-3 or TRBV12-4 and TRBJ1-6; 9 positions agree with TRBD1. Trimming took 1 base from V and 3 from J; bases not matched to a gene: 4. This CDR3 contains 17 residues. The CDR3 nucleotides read TGTGCCAGCAGTTTAGTCCTGACAGGGGGCTATAATTCACCCCTCCACTTT. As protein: CASSLVLTGGYNSPLHF.

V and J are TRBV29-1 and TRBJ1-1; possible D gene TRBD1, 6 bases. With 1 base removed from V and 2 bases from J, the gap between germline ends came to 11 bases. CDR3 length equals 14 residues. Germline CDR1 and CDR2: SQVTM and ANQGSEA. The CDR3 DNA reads TGCAGCGTTGAAGGGACAGAGCGTAACACTGAAGCTTTCTTT. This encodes CSVEGTERNTEAFF.

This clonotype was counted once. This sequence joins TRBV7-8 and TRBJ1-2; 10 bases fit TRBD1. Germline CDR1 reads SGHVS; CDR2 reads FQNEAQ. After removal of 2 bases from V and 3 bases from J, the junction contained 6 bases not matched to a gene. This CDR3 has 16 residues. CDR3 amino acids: CASSLIAGQGHYGYTF. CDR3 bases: TGTGCCAGCAGCTTAATCGCGGGACAGGGGCACTATGGCTACACCTTC.

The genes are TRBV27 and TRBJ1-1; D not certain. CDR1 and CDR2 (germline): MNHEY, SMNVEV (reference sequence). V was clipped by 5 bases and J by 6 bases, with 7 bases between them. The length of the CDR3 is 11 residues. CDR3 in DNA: TGTGCCAGCAGTGTAGGCCCTGAAGCTTTCTTT. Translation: CASSVGPEAFF.

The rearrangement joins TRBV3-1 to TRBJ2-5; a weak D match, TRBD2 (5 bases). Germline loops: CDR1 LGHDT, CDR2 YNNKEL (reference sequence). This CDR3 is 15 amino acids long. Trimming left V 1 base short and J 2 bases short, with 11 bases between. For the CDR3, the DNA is TGTGCCAGCAGCCAAGCGGAGGTGACTCAAGAGACCCAGTACTTC. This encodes CASSQAEVTQETQYF.

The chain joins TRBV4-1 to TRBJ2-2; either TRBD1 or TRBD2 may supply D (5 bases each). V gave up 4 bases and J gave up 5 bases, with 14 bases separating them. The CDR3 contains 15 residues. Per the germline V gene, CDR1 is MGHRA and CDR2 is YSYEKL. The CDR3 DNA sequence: TGCGCCAGCAGCCCCTCGCGATGGGGGACCGGGGAGCTGTTTTTT. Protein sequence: CASSPSRWGTGELFF.

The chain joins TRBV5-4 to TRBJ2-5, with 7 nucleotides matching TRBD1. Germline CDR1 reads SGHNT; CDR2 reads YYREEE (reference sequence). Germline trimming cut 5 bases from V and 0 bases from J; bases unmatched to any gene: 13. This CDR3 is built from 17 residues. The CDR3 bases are TGTGCCAGCAGGGCCGGGACAGCACCTGGGTACCAAGAGACCCAGTACTTC. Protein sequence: CASRAGTAPGYQETQYF.

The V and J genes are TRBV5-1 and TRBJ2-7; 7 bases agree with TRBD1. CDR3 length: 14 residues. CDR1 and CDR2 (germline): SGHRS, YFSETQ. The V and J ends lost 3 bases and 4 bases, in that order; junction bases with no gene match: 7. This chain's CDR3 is CASSYLQGKYEQYF. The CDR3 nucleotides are TGCGCCAGCAGCTACTTACAGGGGAAGTACGAGCAGTACTTC. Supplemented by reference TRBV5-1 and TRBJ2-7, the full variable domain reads KAGVTQTPRYLIKTRGQQVTLSCSPISGHRSVSWYQQTPGQGLQFLFEYFSETQRNKGNFPGRFSGRQFSNSRSEMNVSTLELGDSALYLCASSYLQGKYEQYFGPGTRLTVT.

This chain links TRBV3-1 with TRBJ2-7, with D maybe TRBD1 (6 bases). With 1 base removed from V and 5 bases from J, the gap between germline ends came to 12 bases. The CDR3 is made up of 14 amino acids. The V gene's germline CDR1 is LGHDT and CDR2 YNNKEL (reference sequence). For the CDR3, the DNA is TGTGCCAGCAGCCAAGGGGCAGGGGTTGACGAGCAGTACTTC. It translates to CASSQGAGVDEQYF.

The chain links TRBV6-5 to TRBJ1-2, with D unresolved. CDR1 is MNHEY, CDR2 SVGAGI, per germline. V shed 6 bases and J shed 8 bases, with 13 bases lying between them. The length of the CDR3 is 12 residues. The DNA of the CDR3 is TGTGCCAGCAGCCCCGATATGGGCGGCTACACCTTC. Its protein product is CASSPDMGGYTF.

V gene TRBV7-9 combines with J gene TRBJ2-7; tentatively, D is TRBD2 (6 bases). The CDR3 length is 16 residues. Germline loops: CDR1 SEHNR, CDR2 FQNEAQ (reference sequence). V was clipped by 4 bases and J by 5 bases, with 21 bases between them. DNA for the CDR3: TGTGCCAGCAGCTCCAACCGGGAGACGGGGTTGGACGAGCAGTACTTC. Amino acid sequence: CASSSNRETGLDEQYF.

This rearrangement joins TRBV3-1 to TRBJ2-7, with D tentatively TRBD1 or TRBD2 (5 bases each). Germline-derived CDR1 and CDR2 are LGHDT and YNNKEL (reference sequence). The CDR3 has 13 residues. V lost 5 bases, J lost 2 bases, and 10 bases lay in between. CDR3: CASSSGRTYEQYF. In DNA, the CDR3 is TGTGCCAGCAGCTCGGGACGGACCTACGAGCAGTACTTC.

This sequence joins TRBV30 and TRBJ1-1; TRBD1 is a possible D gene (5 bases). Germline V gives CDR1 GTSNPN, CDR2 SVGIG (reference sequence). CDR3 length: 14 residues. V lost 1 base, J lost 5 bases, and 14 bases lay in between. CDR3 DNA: TGTGCCTGGAGTGAAGGGGAGGGATGGACTGAAGCTTTCTTT. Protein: CAWSEGEGWTEAFF.

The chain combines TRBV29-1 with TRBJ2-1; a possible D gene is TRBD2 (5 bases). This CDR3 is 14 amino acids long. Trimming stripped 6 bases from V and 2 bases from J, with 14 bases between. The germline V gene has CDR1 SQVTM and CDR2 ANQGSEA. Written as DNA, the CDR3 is TGCAGCGTGCTAACCGGGGTAACCTACAATGAGCAGTTCTTC. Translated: CSVLTGVTYNEQFF.

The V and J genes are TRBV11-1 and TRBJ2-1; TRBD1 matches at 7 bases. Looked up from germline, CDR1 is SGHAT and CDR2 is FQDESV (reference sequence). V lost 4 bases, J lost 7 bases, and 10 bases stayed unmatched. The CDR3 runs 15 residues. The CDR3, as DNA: TGTGCCAGCAGCTCTATGGACAGGCCCGTGAATGAGCAGTTCTTC. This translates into CASSSMDRPVNEQFF.

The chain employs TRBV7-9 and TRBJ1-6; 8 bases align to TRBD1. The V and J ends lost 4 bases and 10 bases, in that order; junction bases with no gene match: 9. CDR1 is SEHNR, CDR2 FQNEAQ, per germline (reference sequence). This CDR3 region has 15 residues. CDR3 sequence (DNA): TGTGCCAGCAGCTCACTGGACAGGGTTTCGTCACCCCTCCACTTT. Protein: CASSSLDRVSSPLHF.

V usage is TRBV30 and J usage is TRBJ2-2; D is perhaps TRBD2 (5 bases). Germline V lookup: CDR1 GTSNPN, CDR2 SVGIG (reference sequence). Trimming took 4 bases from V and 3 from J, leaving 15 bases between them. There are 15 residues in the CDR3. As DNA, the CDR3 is TGTGCCTGGAAAATCCGAGGACTGGACACCGGGGAGCTGTTTTTT. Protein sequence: CAWKIRGLDTGELFF. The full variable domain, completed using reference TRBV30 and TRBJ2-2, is SQTIHQWPATLVQPVGSPLSLECTVEGTSNPNLYWYRQAAGRGLQLLFYSVGIGQISSEVPQNLSASRPQDRQFILSSKKLLLSDSGFYLCAWKIRGLDTGELFFGEGSRLTVL.

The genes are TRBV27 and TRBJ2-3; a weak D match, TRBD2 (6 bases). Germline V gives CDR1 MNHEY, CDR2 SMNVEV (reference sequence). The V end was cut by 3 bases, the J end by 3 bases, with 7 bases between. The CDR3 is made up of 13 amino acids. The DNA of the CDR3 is TGTGCCAGCAGTTTTGGGGGGACAGATACGCAGTATTTT. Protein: CASSFGGTDTQYF.

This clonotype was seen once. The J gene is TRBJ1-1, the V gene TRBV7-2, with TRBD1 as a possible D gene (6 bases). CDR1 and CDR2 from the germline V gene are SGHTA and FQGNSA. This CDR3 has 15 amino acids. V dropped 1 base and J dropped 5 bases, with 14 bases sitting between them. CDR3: CASSLGTGSITEAFF. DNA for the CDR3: TGTGCCAGCAGCTTAGGTACAGGGTCTATAACTGAAGCTTTCTTT.

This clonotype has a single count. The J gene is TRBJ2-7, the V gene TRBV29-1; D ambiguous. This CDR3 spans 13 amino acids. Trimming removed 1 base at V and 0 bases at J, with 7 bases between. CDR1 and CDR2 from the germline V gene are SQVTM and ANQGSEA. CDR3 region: CSVEVLDSYEQYF. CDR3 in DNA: TGCAGCGTTGAAGTTCTAGACTCCTACGAGCAGTACTTC.

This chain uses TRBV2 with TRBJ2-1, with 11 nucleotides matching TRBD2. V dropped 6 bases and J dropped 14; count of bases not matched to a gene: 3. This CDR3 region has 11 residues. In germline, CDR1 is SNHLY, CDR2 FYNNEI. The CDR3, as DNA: TGTGCCAGCAGACTAGCGGGAGAGAAGTTCTTC. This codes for CASRLAGEKFF.

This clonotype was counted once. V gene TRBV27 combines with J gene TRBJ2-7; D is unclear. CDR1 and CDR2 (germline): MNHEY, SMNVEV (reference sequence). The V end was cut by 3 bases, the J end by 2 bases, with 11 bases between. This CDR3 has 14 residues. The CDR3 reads CASSFGSAAYEQYF. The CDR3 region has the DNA TGTGCCAGCAGTTTTGGGTCCGCGGCCTACGAGCAGTACTTC.

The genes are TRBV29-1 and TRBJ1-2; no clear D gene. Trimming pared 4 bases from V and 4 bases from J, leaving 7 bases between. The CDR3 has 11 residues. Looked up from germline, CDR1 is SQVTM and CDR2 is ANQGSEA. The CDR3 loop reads CSVVYSYGYTF. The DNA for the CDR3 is TGCAGCGTTGTCTACAGCTATGGCTACACCTTC.

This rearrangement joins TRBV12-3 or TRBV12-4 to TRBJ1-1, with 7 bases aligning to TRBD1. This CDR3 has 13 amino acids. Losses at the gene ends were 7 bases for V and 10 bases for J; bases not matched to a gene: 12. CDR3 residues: CASTYSGQDGAFF. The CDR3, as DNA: TGTGCCAGCACCTACTCCGGACAGGATGGAGCTTTCTTT.

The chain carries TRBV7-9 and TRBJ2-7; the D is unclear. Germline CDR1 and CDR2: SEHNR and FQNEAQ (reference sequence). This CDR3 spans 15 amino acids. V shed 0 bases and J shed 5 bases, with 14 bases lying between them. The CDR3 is CASSLAGLPPNEQYF. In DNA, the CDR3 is TGTGCCAGCAGCTTAGCAGGGTTGCCTCCAAACGAGCAGTACTTC.